This paragraph reports one T cell receptor beta chain. Its matching antigen is unknown. The data were taken from a study of Ad26.COV2.S vaccination and SARS-CoV-2 variants. Overall study context: Ad26.COV2.S, an intramuscular injection, was given once or twice 56 days apart. Study conclusions and caveats: From the TCR breadth and depth analyses, total T cell responses may have been underestimated. The authors reported substantial breadth in spike-specific CD8+ and CD4+ T cell responses after vaccination.

Method: immunoSEQ multiplex PCR; TCRdb's copy keeps in-frame clones and lacks some. This table has some 330,000 clones, roughly 90% appearing once. CDR1 is SGHTA and CDR2 is FQGNSA in the germline V gene. Losses at the gene ends were 4 bases for V and 8 bases for J; bases not matched to a gene: 12. The CDR3 length is 15 residues. Regarding treatment: 15 to 20 received Ad26.COV2.S at low or high dose, single or two shots; five or six received placebo; per-sample allocation not given. The investigators took samples on day 63 after the first vaccine or placebo injection. The administered vaccine (an Ad26 vector) expressed Wuhan-strain SARS-CoV-2 spike.

This sequence was found in a person between 18 and 65 years old who received the Ad26.COV2.S COVID-19 vaccine or a placebo. This sequence joins TRBV7-2 and TRBJ1-2, with 8 bases lining up with TRBD1. This sample comprised peripheral blood, obtained in a trial of Ad26.COV2.S vaccine versus placebo. Here the CDR3 DNA reads TGTGCCAGCAGCTCCTGGACAGGGCTCTCGTTCGGCTACACCTTC. Amino acids: CASSSWTGLSFGYTF. The whole variable domain, filled in from reference TRBV7-2 and TRBJ1-2, reads GAGVSQSPSNKVTEKGKDVELRCDPISGHTALYWYRQSLGQGLEFLIYFQGNSAPDKSGLPSDRFSAERTGGSVSTLTIQRTQQEDSAVYLCASSSWTGLSFGYTFGSGTRLTVV.